These 10 T cell receptor beta chains originate from one sample sequenced in a study of tumor-infiltrating lymphocytes in primary liver carcinoma. From unsorted bulk tissue weighing about 17-30 mg, DNA and RNA were co-extracted. Reverse transcription of roughly 0.45 ug total RNA with a constant-region primer produced TCR beta cDNA. Three nested multiplex PCR rounds, a slightly modified ARM-PCR method, built the TCR beta libraries. Use of TRBV1-TRBV30 forward primers with a C-beta reverse primer characterized the first two PCR rounds, which lasted about 10 cycles each. TCRdb called the multiplex PCR reads again in MiXCR, with one record for every CDR3 protein. The top ten hold about 20% of the sample, which has some 110,000 distinct CDR3 sequences, roughly 80% seen once. Sequencing was carried out using liver tumor tissue from sampling region 3. This sample's subset: tumor region T3, left-lateral pole. The receptor source for this set is a middle-aged man with primary liver carcinoma and hepatitis B virus infection.

About this clonotype: An end of the junction differs from the germline gene, which may be a read error. The rearrangement joins TRBV14 to TRBJ2-5, with D possibly being TRBD2 (6 bases). Germline V lookup: CDR1 SGHDN, CDR2 FVKESK. The CDR3 is made up of 12 amino acids. CDR3 DNA sequence: TGTGGCAGCAGCCTTAACCGGGAGACCCATTACTTC. Protein: CGSSLNRETHYF.

This clonotype showed up many times. This chain uses TRBV12-3 or TRBV12-4 with TRBJ2-5, with TRBD2 matching 16 bases. The CDR3 loop spans 18 amino acids. The junction had 10 bases not matched to a gene; V was cut back by 4 bases and J by 5 bases. For the CDR3, the DNA is TGTGCCAGCAGTTGGGGACTAGCGGGAGGGGAGGTTCGGGAGACCCAGTACTTC. It encodes CASSWGLAGGEVRETQYF.

This clonotype occurred a few times. Sequence at one end of the junction differs from germline and may be a read error. The rearrangement uses TRBV12-3 or TRBV12-4 and TRBJ2-2; 9 positions agree with TRBD2. The CDR3 is 15 residues long. DNA of the CDR3: TGTGCCAGCAGTTTAGTTCTGGGGTGCGGGGGGGGGCTGTTTTTT. Translated, it gives CASSLVLGCGGGLFF.

As concerns this clonotype: The junction does not match germline at one end; this may be a read error. V usage is TRBV29-1 and J usage is TRBJ2-2; 9 nucleotides match TRBD2. From germline, CDR1 is SQVTM and CDR2 ANQGSEA. The CDR3 is 15 residues long. In nucleotides, the CDR3 is TGCAGCGTTGGGACTAGCGCGGCGAACACAGGGGACCTGCTTTTT. Protein sequence: CSVGTSAANTGDLLF.

This clonotype has just a few counts. A much larger clone differs from this one at a single base, so this may be a read error. The V gene is TRBV7-9, the J gene TRBJ1-1; D not certain. Germline-derived CDR1 and CDR2 are SEHNR and FQNEAQ (reference sequence). The CDR3 is 14 residues long. Trimming removed 5 bases at V and 0 bases at J, with 10 bases between. CDR3 sequence reads: CASSARIVNTEAFF. CDR3 bases: TGTGCCAGCAGCGCCCGGATAGTGAACACTGAAGCTTTCTTT.

The V gene is TRBV12-3 or TRBV12-4, the J gene TRBJ2-6, with D perhaps matching TRBD2 (6 bases). Trimming left V 5 bases short and J 14 bases short, with 40 bases between. CDR3 length: 21 amino acids. This CDR3 reads CASSRTRLVPGRASWANFLTF. For the CDR3, the DNA is TGTGCCAGCAGTCGGACCCGACTAGTCCCCGGTCGGGCCTCTTGGGCCAATTTCCTGACTTTC.

Details on this clonotype: The germline gene is not matched at one end of the junction; a read error may be the cause. The chain is built from TRBV29-1 and TRBJ2-2; tentatively, D is TRBD2 (6 bases). CDR1 and CDR2 from the germline V gene are SQVTM and ANQGSEA. This CDR3 has 15 residues. The chain's CDR3 is CRVAGTVGRTGELYF. The CDR3 nucleotides read TGCAGAGTTGCGGGGACTGTAGGGCGAACCGGGGAGCTGTATTTT.

The chain employs TRBV6-5 and TRBJ2-2; the match to TRBD2 covers 13 bases. The V gene end was trimmed by 6 bases and the J gene end by 8 bases; junction bases not matched to a gene: 15. The CDR3 length is 18 residues. CDR1 MNHEY and CDR2 SVGAGI come from the germline V gene. The CDR3 DNA follows: TGTGCCAGCAGATCGATCCTCGGAACTAGCGGGAGGGTTGGGGAGCTGTTTTTT. Translated: CASRSILGTSGRVGELFF.

In regard to this clonotype: Relative to the germline gene, one junction end is altered; a read error may explain this. The chain couples TRBV29-1 to TRBJ2-7; no clear D. Germline values: CDR1 SQVTM, CDR2 ANQGSEA. CDR3 size: 12 residues. The CDR3 reads CGVANSTYKQYF. CDR3 DNA sequence: TGCGGCGTTGCTAACAGTACCTACAAGCAGTACTTC.

This clonotype has more than one count but fewer than ten. The V call is TRBV18, the J call TRBJ2-3; D remains ambiguous. The CDR3 sequence is 15 residues long. The germline CDR1 and CDR2 sequences are KGHSH and LQKENI. The V end lost 5 bases, the J end lost 0 bases, and 12 bases lay between the germline ends. The CDR3 loop reads CASSISFSSTDTQYF. In DNA form, the CDR3 reads TGTGCCAGCTCAATTAGTTTCTCTAGCACAGATACGCAGTATTTT.